Below, 24 T cell receptor beta chains from the same sample are listed, as sequenced in a study of control samples from healthy donors and cancer patients (dated by TCRdb to 2018 to 2020). Receptor amplification or capture employed the immunoSEQ multiplex PCR assay. Drawn from immuneACCESS, this table holds only the in-frame rearrangements with V and J called that TCRdb kept. Clones are partly lost; checked studies trace under half to an unresolved V gene and leave the rest unexplained. The sample has about 160,000 clones on record, more than 85% of them singletons. The ten largest clones capture under 7% of the sample. Sequenced input: blood. The receptor source for this set is a man younger than 30 in good health.

The rearrangement uses TRBV6-6 and TRBJ1-6; D not resolved. Per germline, CDR1 MNHNY and CDR2 SVGAGI (reference sequence). This CDR3 region has 16 residues. V was trimmed by 2 bases and J by 8 bases, leaving 16 bases between them. CDR3 coding DNA: TGTGCCAGCAGTTACCATCCCCGGGGAATTGATTCACCCCTCCACTTT. It is translated as CASSYHPRGIDSPLHF.

The rearrangement links TRBV28 to TRBJ1-2; D is perhaps TRBD1 (5 bases). The V and J ends lost 2 bases and 4 bases respectively, with 14 bases between them. The CDR3 has 15 amino acids. Germline CDR1 is MDHEN and CDR2 is SYDVKM. The CDR3 nucleotides are TGTGCCAGCAGTTTAGTGGCTACAGGAGGCTATGGCTACACCTTC. Encoded protein: CASSLVATGGYGYTF.

The chain's CDR3 is CASSLVNRETQYF. The CDR3 DNA reads as TGTGCCAGCTCCCTAGTAAATCGAGAGACCCAGTACTTC. The chain has TRBV18 and TRBJ2-5; no clear D. CDR1 is KGHSH, CDR2 LQKENI, per germline. The V gene lost 6 bases and the J gene lost 4 bases, with 12 bases spanning the gap. The CDR3 length is 13 residues.

This chain links TRBV28 with TRBJ2-1; TRBD1 matches 7 bases. The V gene's germline CDR1 is MDHEN and CDR2 SYDVKM. This CDR3 spans 14 amino acids. Trimming at V came to 6 bases and at J to 4 bases, leaving 6 bases not matched to a gene. CDR3 sequence (DNA): TGTGCCAGCAGCCCGAGGGACAGATACAATGAGCAGTTCTTC. Its protein is CASSPRDRYNEQFF. The full variable domain, its missing parts supplied by reference TRBV28 and TRBJ2-1, is DVKVTQSSRYLVKRTGEKVFLECVQDMDHENMFWYRQDPGLGLRLIYFSYDVKMKEKGDIPEGYSVSREKKERFSLILESASTNQTSMYLCASSPRDRYNEQFFGPGTRLTVL.

This clone appeared a single time. The chain is built from TRBV28 and TRBJ2-1; D could derive from TRBD1 or TRBD2 (5 bases each). The V end lost 6 bases, the J end lost 5 bases, and 14 bases lay between the germline ends. Looked up from germline, CDR1 is MDHEN and CDR2 is SYDVKM. The CDR3 contains 14 residues. CDR3 amino acids: CASSPGASHNEQFF. The CDR3 DNA is TGTGCCAGCAGCCCCGGGGCGAGCCACAATGAGCAGTTCTTC.

The chain employs TRBV5-5 and TRBJ2-7; tentative D call: TRBD1 (6 bases). CDR3 length: 13 residues. V lost 2 bases and J lost 3, with 9 bases in between. Germline-derived CDR1 and CDR2 are SGHKS and YYEKEE (reference sequence). The CDR3 DNA sequence: TGTGCCAGCAGCTTTGGGACAAGCTACGAGCAGTACTTC. Translating gives CASSFGTSYEQYF.

V usage is TRBV12-5 and J usage is TRBJ2-7; tentatively, D is TRBD2 (7 bases). From germline, CDR1 is LGHNT and CDR2 FRNRAP. V gave up 3 bases and J gave up 4 bases, with 16 bases separating them. The CDR3 length is 15 residues. CDR3: CASGFEGGGGYEQYF. The CDR3 region has the DNA TGTGCTAGTGGTTTTGAAGGGGGGGGTGGGTACGAGCAGTACTTC.

The chain is built from TRBV12-3 or TRBV12-4 and TRBJ1-4, with D possibly being TRBD1 (5 bases). V lost 3 bases, J lost 7 bases, and 9 bases lay in between. There are 13 residues in the CDR3. The CDR3 protein is CASSFDSREKLFF. The CDR3 nucleotides read TGTGCCAGCAGTTTCGACAGCCGTGAAAAACTGTTTTTT.

A single count supports this clone. This rearrangement joins TRBV7-2 to TRBJ2-7; 7 nucleotides agree with TRBD2. Trimming took 1 base from V and 3 from J; bases not matched to a gene: 6. Germline-derived CDR1 and CDR2 are SGHTA and FQGNSA. The CDR3 runs 15 residues. CDR3 residues: CASSLDGGSLYEQYF. The CDR3, as DNA: TGTGCCAGCAGCTTAGATGGCGGGAGCCTCTACGAGCAGTACTTC. Together with reference TRBV7-2 and TRBJ2-7, the CDR3 gives the full variable domain: GAGVSQSPSNKVTEKGKDVELRCDPISGHTALYWYRQSLGQGLEFLIYFQGNSAPDKSGLPSDRFSAERTGGSVSTLTIQRTQQEDSAVYLCASSLDGGSLYEQYFGPGTRLTVT.

V usage is TRBV11-2 and J usage is TRBJ2-1; 12 bases are shared with TRBD2. Per the germline V gene, CDR1 is SGHAT and CDR2 is FQNNGV. The ends lost 0 bases at V and 15 bases at J; junction bases unmatched: 9. This CDR3 has 15 residues. The CDR3, as DNA: TGTGCCAGCAGCTTAGATCGGCTAGCGGGGGGGCTTGGGTTCTTC. Its protein product is CASSLDRLAGGLGFF.

The CDR3 DNA reads TGCAGCGTCTCACGAGGGGTTGGGGGCGGTAGGTCTGGAAACACCATATATTTT. As protein: CSVSRGVGGGRSGNTIYF. The chain links TRBV29-1 to TRBJ1-3; maybe TRBD1 (6 bases). Trimming took 6 bases from V and 1 from J, leaving 25 bases between them. The CDR3 is 18 amino acids. CDR1 is SQVTM and CDR2 is ANQGSEA in the germline V gene.

The chain has TRBV15 and TRBJ2-2; weak D call: TRBD2 (5 bases). The V gene's germline CDR1 is LNHNV and CDR2 YYDKDF (reference sequence). Trimming stripped 3 bases from V and 3 bases from J, with 17 bases between. The CDR3 spans 17 residues. The CDR3 loop reads CATSSSRAQRYTGELFF. In nucleotides, the CDR3 is TGTGCCACCAGCAGCTCCCGCGCCCAGCGGTACACCGGGGAGCTGTTTTTT.

The chain couples TRBV6-5 to TRBJ1-1, with 7 bases fitting TRBD1. This CDR3 is built from 15 residues. The germline CDR1 and CDR2 sequences are MNHEY and SVGAGI. The J segment lost 0 bases and the V segment lost 6 bases, leaving 7 bases of the junction unmatched. For the CDR3, the DNA is TGTGCCAGCAGGCGAGACAGGGCGTTGAACACTGAAGCTTTCTTT. Residues: CASRRDRALNTEAFF.

The chain combines TRBV6-5 with TRBJ2-1; the match to TRBD1 covers 8 bases. V lost 6 bases to trimming and J lost 7 bases; unmatched junction nucleotides: 5. Looked up from germline, CDR1 is MNHEY and CDR2 is SVGAGI. The CDR3 totals 13 residues. The CDR3 DNA is TGTGCCAGCAGGCAGGGGGCGAGGAATGAGCAGTTCTTC. Amino acid sequence: CASRQGARNEQFF.

The chain links TRBV7-9 to TRBJ2-7, with D unclear. V gave up 4 bases and J gave up 2 bases, with 18 bases separating them. Germline-derived CDR1 and CDR2 are SEHNR and FQNEAQ (reference sequence). This CDR3 contains 16 residues. CDR3 coding DNA: TGTGCCAGCAGCTGGAATTCCGGCTATGGGGCCTACGAGCAGTACTTC. As protein: CASSWNSGYGAYEQYF.

The chain joins TRBV5-1 to TRBJ2-3; TRBD2 matches at 11 bases. The CDR3 extends over 18 amino acids. V dropped 2 bases and J dropped 6; count of bases not matched to a gene: 14. Germline V CDR1 and CDR2: SGHRS, YFSETQ. CDR3 in DNA: TGCGCCAGCAGCTTTGCCGTACTAAGACTAGCGGGAACTGATACGCAGTATTTT. It translates to CASSFAVLRLAGTDTQYF.

The rearrangement uses TRBV4-1 and TRBJ1-6, with TRBD1 identical over 7 bases. CDR3 length: 15 residues. From germline, CDR1 is MGHRA and CDR2 YSYEKL. V shed 3 bases and J 9 bases; nucleotides not matched to a gene: 8. The CDR3 loop is CASSQTTGLSSPLHF. CDR3 sequence (DNA): TGCGCCAGCAGCCAGACGACAGGGCTGAGTTCACCCCTCCACTTT.

The chain links TRBV6-2 or TRBV6-3 to TRBJ1-1; D is ambiguous. The V and J ends lost 2 bases and 4 bases respectively, with 11 bases between them. Looked up from germline, CDR1 is MNHEY and CDR2 is SVGEGT. The CDR3 sequence is 14 residues long. The CDR3 bases are TGTGCCAGCAGTTACCCCTCGTCAGGCACTGAAGCTTTCTTT. As protein: CASSYPSSGTEAFF.

This sequence joins TRBV6-6 and TRBJ1-5; TRBD1 might be the D (5 bases). Germline V gene lookup returns CDR1 MNHNY and CDR2 SVGAGI (reference sequence). The CDR3 is 15 amino acids. Trimming shortened V by 5 bases and J by 1 base, and 12 bases separated the two germline ends. CDR3 in amino acids: CASSRQLGSNQPQHF. CDR3 DNA sequence: TGTGCCAGCAGTAGACAGCTGGGGAGCAATCAGCCCCAGCATTTT.

V and J are TRBV5-5 and TRBJ1-5; possibly TRBD1 for D (5 bases). V was trimmed by 4 bases and J by 0 bases, leaving 14 bases between them. Germline V gene sequence: CDR1 SGHKS, CDR2 YYEKEE (reference sequence). The CDR3 is 16 amino acids. CDR3 amino acids: CASSQSGAFSNQPQHF. The DNA for the CDR3 is TGTGCCAGCAGCCAAAGTGGGGCATTTAGCAATCAGCCCCAGCATTTT.

The chain employs TRBV27 and TRBJ1-6, with D uncertain. There are 14 residues in the CDR3. V shed 8 bases and J shed 0 bases, with 8 bases lying between them. Germline lookup yields CDR1 MNHEY and CDR2 SMNVEV (reference sequence). The CDR3 coding sequence is TGTGCCAGCTCGAGTTACTCCTATAATTCACCCCTCCACTTT. Translation: CASSSYSYNSPLHF.

The chain carries TRBV2 and TRBJ1-1, with D perhaps matching TRBD1 (6 bases). CDR1 is SNHLY, CDR2 FYNNEI, per germline. V shed 8 bases and J shed 4 bases, with 11 bases lying between them. The CDR3 has 12 amino acids. CDR3 in DNA: TGTGCCAGCGCTAGAGGGGGCACTGAAGCTTTCTTT. Protein: CASARGGTEAFF.

The CDR3 region is CASSPSTRELFF. The CDR3 bases are TGTGCCAGCAGTCCCTCAACGCGGGAGCTGTTTTTT. V is TRBV7-9 and J is TRBJ2-2, with unresolved D. V gave up 6 bases and J gave up 9 bases, with 11 bases separating them. CDR3 length equals 12 residues. Germline V gives CDR1 SEHNR, CDR2 FQNEAQ (reference sequence).

The J gene is TRBJ2-7, the V gene TRBV7-9; perhaps TRBD1 as D (5 bases). From germline, CDR1 is SEHNR and CDR2 FQNEAQ (reference sequence). Trimming took 0 bases from V and 1 from J, leaving 10 bases between them. The length of the CDR3 is 15 residues. The CDR3, as DNA: TGTGCCAGCAGCTTAGCTCCCCGACAGTCCTACGAGCAGTACTTC. It specifies CASSLAPRQSYEQYF.